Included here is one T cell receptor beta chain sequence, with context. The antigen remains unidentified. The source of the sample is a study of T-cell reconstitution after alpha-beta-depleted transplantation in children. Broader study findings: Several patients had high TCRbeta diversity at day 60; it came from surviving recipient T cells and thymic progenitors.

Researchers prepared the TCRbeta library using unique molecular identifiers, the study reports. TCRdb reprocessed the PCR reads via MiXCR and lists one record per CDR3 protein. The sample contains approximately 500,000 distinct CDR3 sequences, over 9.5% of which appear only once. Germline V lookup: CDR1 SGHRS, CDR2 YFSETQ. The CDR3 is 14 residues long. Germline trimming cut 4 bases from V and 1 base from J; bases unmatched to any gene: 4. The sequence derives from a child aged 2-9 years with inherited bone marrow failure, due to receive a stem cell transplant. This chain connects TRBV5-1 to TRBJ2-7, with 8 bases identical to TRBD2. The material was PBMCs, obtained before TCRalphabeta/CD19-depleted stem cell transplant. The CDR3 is CASSVGTRSYEQYF. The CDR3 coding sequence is TGCGCCAGCAGCGTCGGGACTAGATCCTACGAGCAGTACTTC.